This T cell receptor beta chain was observed in a study of blood T cells in healthy people across ages. Germline assignment: CDR1 MNHEY and CDR2 SVGAGI. The CDR3 consists of 15 residues. Concerning this clonotype: At one boundary the junction diverges from the germline segment, which might be a read error.

Together with a sample-barcoded 5' primer, a J-beta primer mix was included in a second PCR lasting about 7 to 11 cycles. One entry per CDR3 protein, called by TCRdb with MiXCR from the 5' RACE reads. The sample carries 1,500,000 or so distinct CDR3 sequences, 35% to 45% recorded once. Sequences were obtained from blood. The V gene is TRBV6-5, the J gene TRBJ2-7; D is undetermined. The TCR comes from a woman under 30 in good health. CDR3 bases: TGTGACAGCAGTTTCACTCTGGGCCGGCCCTACGAGCAGTACTTC. This sequence encodes CDSSFTLGRPYEQYF.